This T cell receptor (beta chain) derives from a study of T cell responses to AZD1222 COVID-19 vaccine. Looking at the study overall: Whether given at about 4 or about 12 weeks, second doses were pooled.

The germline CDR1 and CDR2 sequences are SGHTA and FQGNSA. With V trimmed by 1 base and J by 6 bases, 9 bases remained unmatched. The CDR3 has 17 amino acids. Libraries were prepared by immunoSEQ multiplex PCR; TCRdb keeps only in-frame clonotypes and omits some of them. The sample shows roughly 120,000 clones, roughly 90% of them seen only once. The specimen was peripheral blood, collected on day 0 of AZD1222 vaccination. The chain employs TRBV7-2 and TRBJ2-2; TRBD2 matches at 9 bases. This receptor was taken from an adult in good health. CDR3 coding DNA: TGTGCCAGCAGCTTAGTGTCGACTAGCGGAGGACCCGGGGAGCTGTTTTTT. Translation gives CASSLVSTSGGPGELFF.